This T cell receptor (beta chain) was identified in a study of cytomegalovirus exposure and HLA in healthy donors. Study findings and constraints: Reported findings show TCR beta sequences accurately forecast HLA-A and HLA-B alleles in most subjects. Per a later analysis, HLA-associated TCR beta chains showed more clonal expansion than other, equally common TCR beta chains.

The PCR ran on 60 Vbeta and 13 Jbeta primers. Assay used: immunoSEQ multiplex PCR; TCRdb lists only in-frame clones, some missing. The table includes fewer than 95,000 clones, 76% detected once. Germline V gene sequence: CDR1 MNHEY, CDR2 SMNVEV (reference sequence). Losses at the gene ends were 3 bases for V and 5 bases for J; bases not matched to a gene: 18. This CDR3 is 18 amino acids long. This clone came up once. Its antigen is undetermined. The source material was PBMCs. The rearrangement links TRBV27 to TRBJ2-7, with 8 bases lining up with TRBD1. This clonotype was obtained from a man aged 35-49 years in good health and CMV-seronegative. In DNA, the CDR3 is TGTGCCAGCAGTTTGATTATTCCCTTCGGACAGGGTTGGAACGAGCAGTACTTC. Amino acid sequence: CASSLIIPFGQGWNEQYF.